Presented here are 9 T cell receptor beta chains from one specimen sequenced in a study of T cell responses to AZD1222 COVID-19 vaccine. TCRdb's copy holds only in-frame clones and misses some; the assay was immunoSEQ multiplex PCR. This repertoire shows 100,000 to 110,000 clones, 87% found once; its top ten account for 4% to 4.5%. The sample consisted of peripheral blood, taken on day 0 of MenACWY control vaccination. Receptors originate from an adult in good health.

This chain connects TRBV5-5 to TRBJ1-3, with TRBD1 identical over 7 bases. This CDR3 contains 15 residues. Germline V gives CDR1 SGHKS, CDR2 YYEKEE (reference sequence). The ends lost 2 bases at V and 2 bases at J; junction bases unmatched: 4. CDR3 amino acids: CASSFTGETGNTIYF. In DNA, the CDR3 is TGTGCCAGCAGCTTCACAGGGGAAACTGGAAACACCATATATTTT. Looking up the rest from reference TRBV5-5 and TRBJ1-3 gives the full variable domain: DAGVTQSPTHLIKTRGQQVTLRCSPISGHKSVSWYQQVLGQGPQFIFQYYEKEERGRGNFPDRFSARQFPNYSSELNVNALLLGDSALYLCASSFTGETGNTIYFGEGSWLTVV.

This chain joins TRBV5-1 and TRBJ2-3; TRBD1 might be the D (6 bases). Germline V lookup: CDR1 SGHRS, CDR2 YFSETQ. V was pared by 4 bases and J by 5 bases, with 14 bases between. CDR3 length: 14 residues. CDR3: CASSPILGGDTQYF. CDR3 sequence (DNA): TGCGCCAGCAGCCCGATACTAGGGGGAGATACGCAGTATTTT. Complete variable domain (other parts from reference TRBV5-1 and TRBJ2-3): KAGVTQTPRYLIKTRGQQVTLSCSPISGHRSVSWYQQTPGQGLQFLFEYFSETQRNKGNFPGRFSGRQFSNSRSEMNVSTLELGDSALYLCASSPILGGDTQYFGPGTRLTVL.

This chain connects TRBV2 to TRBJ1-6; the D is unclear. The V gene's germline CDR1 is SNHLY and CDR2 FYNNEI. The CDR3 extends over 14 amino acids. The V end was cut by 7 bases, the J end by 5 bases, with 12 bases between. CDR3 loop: CASIPRVDNSPLHF. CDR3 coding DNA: TGTGCCAGCATCCCAAGGGTAGATAATTCACCCCTCCACTTT.

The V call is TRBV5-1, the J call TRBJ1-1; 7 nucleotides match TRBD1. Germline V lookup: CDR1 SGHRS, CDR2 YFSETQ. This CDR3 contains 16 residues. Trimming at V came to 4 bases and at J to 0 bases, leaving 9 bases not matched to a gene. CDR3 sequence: CASSADGQAVNTEAFF. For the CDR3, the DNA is TGCGCCAGCAGCGCCGACGGACAGGCCGTGAACACTGAAGCTTTCTTT.

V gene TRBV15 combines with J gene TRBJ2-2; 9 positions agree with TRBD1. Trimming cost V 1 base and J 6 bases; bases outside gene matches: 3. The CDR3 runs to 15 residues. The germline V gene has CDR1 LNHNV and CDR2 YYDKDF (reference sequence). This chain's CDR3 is CATSRGTGEAGELFF. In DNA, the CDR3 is TGTGCCACCAGCAGAGGGACAGGGGAGGCCGGGGAGCTGTTTTTT.

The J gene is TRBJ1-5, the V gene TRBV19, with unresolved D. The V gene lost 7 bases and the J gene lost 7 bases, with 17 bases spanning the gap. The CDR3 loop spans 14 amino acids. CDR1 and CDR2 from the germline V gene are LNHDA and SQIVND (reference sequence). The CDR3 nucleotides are TGTGCCAGTATAAACGTCCCGGGAGGCCAGCCCCAGCATTTT. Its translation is CASINVPGGQPQHF. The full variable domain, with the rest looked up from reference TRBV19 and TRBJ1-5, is DGGITQSPKYLFRKEGQNVTLSCEQNLNHDAMYWYRQDPGQGLRLIYYSQIVNDFQKGDIAEGYSVSREKKESFPLTVTSAQKNPTAFYLCASINVPGGQPQHFGDGTRLSIL.

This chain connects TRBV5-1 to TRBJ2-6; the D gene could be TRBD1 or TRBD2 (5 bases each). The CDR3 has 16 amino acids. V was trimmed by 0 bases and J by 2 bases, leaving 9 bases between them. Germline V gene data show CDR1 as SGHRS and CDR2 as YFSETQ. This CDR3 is CASSLGGVPGANVLTF. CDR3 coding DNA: TGCGCCAGCAGCTTGGGAGGGGTTCCTGGGGCCAACGTCCTGACTTTC. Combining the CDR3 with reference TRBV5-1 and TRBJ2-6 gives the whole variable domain KAGVTQTPRYLIKTRGQQVTLSCSPISGHRSVSWYQQTPGQGLQFLFEYFSETQRNKGNFPGRFSGRQFSNSRSEMNVSTLELGDSALYLCASSLGGVPGANVLTFGAGSRLTVL.

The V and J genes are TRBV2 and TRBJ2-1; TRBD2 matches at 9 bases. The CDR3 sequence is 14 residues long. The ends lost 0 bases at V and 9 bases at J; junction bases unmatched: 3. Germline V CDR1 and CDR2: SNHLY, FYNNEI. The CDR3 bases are TGTGCCAGCAGTGAAGCTAGCGGGAGTGCTGAGCAGTTCTTC. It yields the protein CASSEASGSAEQFF. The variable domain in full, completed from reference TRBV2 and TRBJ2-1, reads EPEVTQTPSHQVTQMGQEVILRCVPISNHLYFYWYRQILGQKVEFLVSFYNNEISEKSEIFDDQFSVERPDGSNFTLKIRSTKLEDSAMYFCASSEASGSAEQFFGPGTRLTVL.

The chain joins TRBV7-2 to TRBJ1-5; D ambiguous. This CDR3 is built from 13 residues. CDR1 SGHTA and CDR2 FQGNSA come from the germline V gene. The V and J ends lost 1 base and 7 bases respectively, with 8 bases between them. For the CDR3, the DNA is TGTGCCAGCAGCTTAGAATTTTCGCAGCCCCAGCATTTT. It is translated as CASSLEFSQPQHF.